This T cell receptor beta chain was identified during a study of identical twins (dated by TCRdb to between 2015 and 2016). As for the study more broadly: To test whether fetal clonotypes persist, the study used deep sequencing on TCR alpha and beta repertoires from monozygotic twins, unrelated adults of various ages, and cord blood. To rule out contamination, the twin experiments were replicated at different times with different library preparation protocols.

Study-wide findings and limitations: In monozygotic twins, out-of-frame TCR alpha sharing was systematically underestimated by recombination models, although the models agreed with sharing between unrelated individuals. Because the same donors could not be followed over many years, the conclusions depended on cross-sectional statistical analysis. Zero-insertion analyses could be partly confounded by invariant T cells such as MAIT and iNKT, although diverse VJ usage argued against such confounding for most clonotypes. Out-of-frame TCR alpha sequences shared between twins showed an excess of low generation-probability sequences compared with coincidental sharing between unrelated individuals. A weaker excess of twin sharing was found in beta out-of-frame sequences because the signal-to-noise ratio was lowered by fewer shared sequences. Fewer insertions were carried by abundant cord blood beta clonotypes; a weaker similar trend was observed in young adult naive repertoires, while no such trend was observed in memory repertoires.

Every donor in the study was a healthy Caucasian. The twin cohort comprised three pairs of female monozygotic twins, all aged roughly 18 to 30 years. CD4+ and CD8+ T cell populations were isolated with positive isolation kits from Invitrogen. A remark on this clonotype: What antigen it recognizes has not been identified. Per-base qualities were not stored, and no clone one base away is much larger.

The junction carries 22 bases between V and J, which are trimmed by 5 bases and 5 bases respectively. Reading the germline V gene (reference sequence) gives CDR1 SEHNR and CDR2 FQNEAQ. Measured from the cysteine to the phenylalanine, the CDR3 is 17 residues long. Solely the CDR3 DNA is kept, with 51 bases framed from the first base. The library was prepared using 5' RACE. The run used an Illumina HiSeq 2000. Template switching added a universal primer binding site, and the final cDNA carried a unique molecular identifier that allowed TCR cDNA molecules to be counted accurately. Specific primers in the conserved constant-segment region were used to synthesize first-strand cDNA for the TCR alpha and beta chains. To control for contamination, every cDNA library carried two barcodes: a SMART-Mk sample barcode plus Illumina barcodes. TruSeq adapter sequences and Illumina sample barcodes were added in two successive PCR steps. TCR alpha and beta cDNA libraries were sequenced on the Illumina HiSeq platform with custom primers. Concerning the study's data processing: Raw reads were processed with MiGEC to extract unique molecular identifiers, and MiXCR was used to determine CDR3 positions. Recombination models were inferred per individual with the repgenHMM and IGoR tools using an EM algorithm. Shared clonotypes were analyzed with the tcR package in R, and sharing was normalized by the product of cloneset sizes. To study raw recombination without the effects of thymic and clonal selection, out-of-frame nonproductive sequences were analyzed. TCRdb itself trimmed the public reads at Q25 with fastp, ran MiXCR and retained productive beta chains. Each record represents a unique CDR3 protein, reported with the most common genes and DNA among its rows. TCRdb, not the original authors, processed these V and J calls. The sample records fewer than 250,000 distinct CDR3 sequences, more than 15% of which are singletons. Jointly, the top ten make up 40% of the sample.

In addition, the sample was reused for a study of T cells expressing NK-cell markers. As the second study states: TCR beta-chain repertoires were profiled in sorted CD3+CD56+NKG2C+, CD3+CD56+NKG2C- and CD3+CD56-NKG2C+ T-cell subsets from several donors. Seven of the eight sequenced donors were HCMV-seropositive and one was HCMV-seronegative. To restrict sorting to alphabetaTCR-expressing T cells, an anti-gammadeltaTCR antibody was added in several experiments. In several donors, the dominant CD3+CD56+NKG2C+ clonotypes were found to rank among the top 10 CD8+ clonotypes and to make up about 1.0-7.5% of CD8+ T cells. Those dominant clonotypes were again the most abundant among CD3+CD56-NKG2C+ cells in a handful of donors, at roughly 25-60.1%. It remained unclear whether the expanded NKG2C-expressing T cell clones were specific for HCMV antigens. Randomly selected healthy volunteers, three men and five women, were used as the eight sequenced donors. HCMV serostatus was determined by detecting HCMV-specific IgG in serum with a commercial ELISA kit. Reads were demultiplexed and grouped by UMI with MIGEC, and clonotypes were assembled and quantified with MiTCR. To remove erroneous sequences, TCR cDNA sequences were retained only when supported by two or more reads. The tcR package was used for downstream repertoire analysis, and clonotypes were matched across fractions by CDR3 nucleotide sequence plus V segment. Antigen specificity was annotated against VDJdb with VDJmatch, allowing one amino acid substitution in CDR3.

The sequenced material came from CD8+ T cells sorted from blood. This TCR was recovered from a woman under 30 in good health. This sequence uses TRBV7-9 and TRBJ2-1; the D gene assignment is perhaps TRBD1 or TRBD2, with each matching 5 bases. The bases read TGTGCCAGCAGCGTCCGCAGAGGGGTTTTGGGAGACAATGAGCAGTTCTTC. The resulting protein is CASSVRRGVLGDNEQFF.